This T cell receptor beta chain emerged from a study of regulatory T cells in long-lasting Graves disease. This clonotype was detected ten times or more. Time point meaning: newly diagnosed GD, antithyroid drugs for less than 3 months. RNA isolated from PBMCs was used to make the TCR library. The CDR3 covers 14 residues. V lost 5 bases to trimming and J lost 6 bases, with 16 bases between them. Germline lookup yields CDR1 SGHVS and CDR2 FQNEAQ. CDR3-region Arm-PCR and iRepertoire HTBI primers produced the TCR beta libraries. One entry per CDR3 protein, called by TCRdb with MiXCR from the multiplex PCR reads. The repertoire consists of some 490,000 distinct CDR3 sequences, with approximately 12% occurring once and the leading ten covering roughly 8.9%. The same specimen was also included in a second study, on T cells in Graves' hyperthyroidism and ophthalmopathy. From that study: Patients between 18 and 65 years old had hyperthyroidism, newly diagnosed and lasting under 2 months. Carried out on the TCR CDR3, a first-round RT-PCR used the HTBI primer set. Blood shared most expanded thyroid clonotypes above 0.001. Stable hyperthyroidism and ophthalmopathy were separated using 13 V-J signatures.

The V call is TRBV7-8, the J call TRBJ1-1; D is unresolved. This receptor was identified in a woman in her 30s with Graves disease. The sample consisted of peripheral blood mononuclear cells (PBMCs), taken at new diagnosis, from a patient treated with antithyroid drugs. CDR3: CASSLYHDGPEAFF. In nucleotides, the CDR3 is TGTGCCAGCAGCCTTTACCATGATGGGCCTGAAGCTTTCTTT.